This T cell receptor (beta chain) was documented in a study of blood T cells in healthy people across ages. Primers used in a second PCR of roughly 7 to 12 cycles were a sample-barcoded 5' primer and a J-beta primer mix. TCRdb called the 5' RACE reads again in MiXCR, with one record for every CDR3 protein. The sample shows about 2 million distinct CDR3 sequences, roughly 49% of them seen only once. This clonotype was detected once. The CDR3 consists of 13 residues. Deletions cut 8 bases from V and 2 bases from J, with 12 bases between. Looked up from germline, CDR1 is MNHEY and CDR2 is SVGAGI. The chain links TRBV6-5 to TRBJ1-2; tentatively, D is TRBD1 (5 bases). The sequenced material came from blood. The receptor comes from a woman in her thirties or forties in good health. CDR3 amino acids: CASARGRNYGYTF. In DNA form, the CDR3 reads TGTGCCAGCGCGAGGGGACGGAACTATGGCTACACCTTC.